This entry lists 17 T cell receptor beta chains sequenced from one sample in a study of cytomegalovirus exposure and HLA in healthy donors. The PCR employed 60 Vbeta primers together with 13 Jbeta primers. The protocol was immunoSEQ multiplex PCR, while the TCRdb copy is restricted to in-frame clones and leaves out a portion. The repertoire includes 150,000 to 200,000 clones, 84% of them detected once, and 1.9% sits in the top ten. Material: PBMCs. Receptor source: a man aged 18 to 35 in good health and CMV-seronegative.

The gene calls are TRBV5-1 and TRBJ2-7; 10 nucleotides line up with TRBD1. V dropped 4 bases and J dropped 4; count of bases not matched to a gene: 5. CDR1 is SGHRS and CDR2 is YFSETQ in the germline V gene. The CDR3 has 14 amino acids. The CDR3 DNA reads TGCGCCAGCAGCCTGACAGGGGGCGGGTACGAGCAGTACTTC. Translating gives CASSLTGGGYEQYF.

The chain couples TRBV11-3 to TRBJ2-2; 9 bases match TRBD1. V trimming: 5 bases; J trimming: 3 bases; junction bases outside the gene matches: 7. This CDR3 has 16 residues. Germline V gene lookup returns CDR1 SGHNT and CDR2 YENEEA. For the CDR3, the DNA is TGTGCCAGCAGCCCTCACAGGGGGCGAGACACCGGGGAGCTGTTTTTT. This codes for CASSPHRGRDTGELFF.

The chain uses TRBV4-1 and TRBJ2-7; D is perhaps TRBD1 (5 bases). The CDR3 totals 16 residues. V shed 1 base and J shed 0 bases, with 13 bases lying between them. Germline V gives CDR1 MGHRA, CDR2 YSYEKL. CDR3 coding DNA: TGCGCCAGCAGCCAAGTCGGTGGCAGGGACTCCTACGAGCAGTACTTC. Translated: CASSQVGGRDSYEQYF.

In its sample, this clone was seen a few times. The CDR3: CASSPRTDIYEQYF. CDR3 sequence (DNA): TGCGCCAGCAGCCCACGGACAGACATCTACGAGCAGTACTTC. The chain recombines TRBV5-1 with TRBJ2-7; D might be TRBD1 (6 bases). The CDR3 spans 14 residues. V lost 4 bases and J 3 bases, leaving 14 bases between the germline ends. CDR1 SGHRS and CDR2 YFSETQ come from the germline V gene.

This chain joins TRBV29-1 and TRBJ1-3; no clear D gene. Per germline, CDR1 SQVTM and CDR2 ANQGSEA. Deletions cut 3 bases from V and 0 bases from J, with 15 bases between. The CDR3 contains 16 residues. CDR3 in amino acids: CSVDSGGDYSGNTIYF. The CDR3 DNA reads as TGCAGCGTTGATTCTGGAGGCGACTACTCTGGAAACACCATATATTTT.

The chain combines TRBV27 with TRBJ1-1, with D unclear. This CDR3 has 14 residues. The V gene lost 8 bases and the J gene lost 4 bases, with 17 bases spanning the gap. Germline V CDR1 and CDR2: MNHEY, SMNVEV (reference sequence). CDR3: CASGTYSVVTEAFF. CDR3 DNA sequence: TGTGCCAGCGGAACATACAGTGTCGTCACTGAAGCTTTCTTT.

The genes are TRBV28 and TRBJ2-7; D is perhaps TRBD1 (6 bases). The CDR3 has 15 residues. V was cut by 3 bases and J by 2 bases, with 14 bases left in between. Germline V lookup: CDR1 MDHEN, CDR2 SYDVKM. The CDR3 spells CASSLKATGAYEQYF. The CDR3 DNA follows: TGTGCCAGCAGTTTGAAGGCGACAGGCGCCTACGAGCAGTACTTC.

The chain combines TRBV28 with TRBJ2-1, with 8 bases that match TRBD1. CDR3 length: 15 residues. Germline CDR1 and CDR2: MDHEN and SYDVKM. Losses at the gene ends were 6 bases for V and 8 bases for J; bases not matched to a gene: 12. The CDR3 DNA reads as TGTGCCAGCAGCACCCCCACCCAGGGGGCTTATGAGCAGTTCTTC. This encodes CASSTPTQGAYEQFF.

In this sample, this clone turned up once. This sequence joins TRBV6-5 and TRBJ2-7, with D maybe TRBD1 (6 bases). This CDR3 spans 14 amino acids. Germline V gene data show CDR1 as MNHEY and CDR2 as SVGAGI. Trimming left V 1 base short and J 5 bases short, with 12 bases between. DNA of the CDR3: TGTGCCAGCAGTTACTTGAGGACAGTCCACGAGCAGTACTTC. It specifies CASSYLRTVHEQYF.

V usage is TRBV11-2 and J usage is TRBJ2-7, with 8 bases lining up with TRBD1. The germline CDR1 and CDR2 sequences are SGHAT and FQNNGV. CDR3 length: 14 amino acids. The V segment lost 4 bases and the J segment 0 bases; nucleotides outside the gene matches: 2. Written as DNA, the CDR3 is TGTGCCAGCAGCTACGGACAGGGCTCCTACGAGCAGTACTTC. Its protein is CASSYGQGSYEQYF. The entire variable domain, with the rest obtained from reference TRBV11-2 and TRBJ2-7, is as follows: EAGVAQSPRYKIIEKRQSVAFWCNPISGHATLYWYQQILGQGPKLLIQFQNNGVVDDSQLPKDRFSAERLKGVDSTLKIQPAKLEDSAVYLCASSYGQGSYEQYFGPGTRLTVT.

This clone showed up just a few times. The chain uses TRBV19 and TRBJ1-2; TRBD1 might be the D (6 bases). Germline assignment: CDR1 LNHDA and CDR2 SQIVND (reference sequence). Trimming took off 4 bases at V and 7 bases at J, with 13 bases between the two ends. This CDR3 comprises 13 residues. Here the CDR3 reads CASSNWTVRGYTF. The DNA of the CDR3 is TGTGCCAGTAGTAACTGGACAGTTCGTGGCTACACCTTC.

This sequence joins TRBV6-1 and TRBJ2-7; TRBD2 agrees at 9 bases. The CDR3 runs 15 residues. V shed 4 bases and J 4 bases; nucleotides not matched to a gene: 8. Germline values: CDR1 MNHNS, CDR2 SASEGT. The CDR3 region is CASSAPRLAAYEQYF. The CDR3 nucleotides read TGTGCCAGCAGTGCCCCGAGACTAGCGGCTTACGAGCAGTACTTC.

This chain joins TRBV6-6 and TRBJ1-5; D not certain. Germline V lookup: CDR1 MNHNY, CDR2 SVGAGI (reference sequence). The CDR3 is made up of 15 amino acids. V lost 5 bases and J 2 bases, leaving 13 bases between the germline ends. The CDR3 region is CASSHDNSRNQPQHF. DNA for the CDR3: TGTGCCAGCAGTCACGATAATAGTCGCAATCAGCCCCAGCATTTT.

The chain has TRBV25-1 and TRBJ1-6, with TRBD1 matching over 8 bases. J was trimmed by 6 bases and V by 6 bases; bases with no gene match: 4. From germline, CDR1 is MGHDK and CDR2 SYGVNS. The CDR3 has 14 amino acids. The CDR3 here is CASRGTGINSPLHF. The CDR3 nucleotides read TGTGCCAGCAGGGGGACAGGAATTAATTCACCCCTCCACTTT.

This chain joins TRBV28 and TRBJ2-2, with D maybe TRBD2 (5 bases). The germline V gene has CDR1 MDHEN and CDR2 SYDVKM. CDR3 length equals 16 residues. Trimming shortened V by 4 bases and J by 5 bases, and 17 bases separated the two germline ends. CDR3 sequence reads: CASSSIIQRKTGELFF. Here the CDR3 DNA reads TGTGCCAGCAGTTCCATAATCCAGCGGAAGACCGGGGAGCTGTTTTTT. The variable domain in full, completed from reference TRBV28 and TRBJ2-2, reads DVKVTQSSRYLVKRTGEKVFLECVQDMDHENMFWYRQDPGLGLRLIYFSYDVKMKEKGDIPEGYSVSREKKERFSLILESASTNQTSMYLCASSSIIQRKTGELFFGEGSRLTVL.

CDR3 sequence (DNA): TGTGCCAGCAGCTTGGGGCAGGCTAATGAAAAACTGTTTTTT. Translated, it gives CASSLGQANEKLFF. This sequence joins TRBV5-4 and TRBJ1-4; no firm D call. Trimming took off 0 bases at V and 3 bases at J, with 6 bases between the two ends. Germline loops: CDR1 SGHNT, CDR2 YYREEE (reference sequence). The CDR3 runs 14 residues. The full variable domain, with the rest looked up from reference TRBV5-4 and TRBJ1-4, is ETGVTQSPTHLIKTRGQQVTLRCSSQSGHNTVSWYQQALGQGPQFIFQYYREEENGRGNFPPRFSGLQFPNYSSELNVNALELDDSALYLCASSLGQANEKLFFGSGTQLSVL.

This clone appeared a single time. The chain recombines TRBV20-1 with TRBJ2-7; D perhaps matches TRBD2 (6 bases). The CDR3 runs 11 residues. CDR1 is DFQATT, CDR2 SNEGSKA, per germline (reference sequence). CDR3 amino acids: CSVRGSYEQYF. The CDR3 bases are TGCAGCGTCCGGGGGTCCTACGAGCAGTACTTC.